The 26 T cell receptor beta chains below were found in one sample sequenced in a study of blood T cell repertoires in COVID-19. The repertoire was sequenced with immunoSEQ multiplex PCR; TCRdb's copy has only in-frame clones and lacks some. The sample includes about 170,000 clones, 84% of them seen just once. The sample comprised peripheral blood. These receptors originate from a woman in her 70s with COVID-19, enrolled during active disease.

The chain carries TRBV5-1 and TRBJ1-5; tentatively, D is TRBD1 (5 bases). Trimming left V 2 bases short and J 3 bases short, with 9 bases between. Germline V CDR1 and CDR2: SGHRS, YFSETQ. The CDR3 runs 14 residues. The CDR3 here is CASSFDSPNQPQHF. CDR3 nucleotides: TGCGCCAGCAGCTTTGACAGCCCCAATCAGCCCCAGCATTTT.

This chain links TRBV29-1 with TRBJ1-2; TRBD1 matches at 8 bases. The V gene's germline CDR1 is SQVTM and CDR2 ANQGSEA. There are 16 residues in the CDR3. Losses at the gene ends were 7 bases for V and 2 bases for J; bases not matched to a gene: 15. The CDR3 loop is CSATKSSQGANYGYTF. CDR3 sequence (DNA): TGCAGCGCCACAAAGAGCTCGCAGGGGGCCAACTATGGCTACACCTTC.

This clone occurred a few times. This rearrangement joins TRBV5-6 to TRBJ1-5; D is possibly TRBD1 (5 bases). CDR3 length equals 16 residues. The V end lost 0 bases, the J end lost 7 bases, and 17 bases lay between the germline ends. CDR1 SGHDT and CDR2 YYEEEE come from the germline V gene. CDR3 DNA: TGTGCCAGCAGCTTGGCCGGGGGAGGGTCGAGGCAGCCCCAGCATTTT. Encoded protein: CASSLAGGGSRQPQHF.

The genes are TRBV7-2 and TRBJ2-7; the match to TRBD2 covers 10 bases. With 3 bases clipped from V and 6 bases from J, the junction kept 2 bases outside the gene matches. Germline values: CDR1 SGHTA, CDR2 FQGNSA. The CDR3 runs to 13 residues. The CDR3 loop is CASSFQREGEQYF. As DNA, the CDR3 is TGTGCCAGCAGCTTCCAGCGGGAGGGCGAGCAGTACTTC.

The rearrangement joins TRBV19 to TRBJ2-6; 7 bases map to TRBD1. With 9 bases clipped from V and 4 bases from J, the junction kept 6 bases outside the gene matches. Germline CDR1 is LNHDA and CDR2 is SQIVND (reference sequence). The CDR3 covers 14 residues. This CDR3 reads CASSDRAGANVLTF. CDR3 sequence (DNA): TGTGCCAGCAGCGACAGGGCAGGGGCCAACGTCCTGACTTTC.

This chain links TRBV2 with TRBJ2-1; maybe TRBD2 (6 bases). CDR1 is SNHLY, CDR2 FYNNEI, per germline. V lost 3 bases to trimming and J lost 5 bases, with 20 bases between them. The CDR3 is 17 residues long. CDR3: CASSELSLAGRHNEQFF. CDR3 nucleotide sequence: TGTGCCAGCAGTGAGTTATCTTTGGCGGGGAGGCACAATGAGCAGTTCTTC.

V gene TRBV6-5 combines with J gene TRBJ1-1; a possible D gene is TRBD1 (5 bases). V was clipped by 5 bases and J by 1 base, with 14 bases between them. Germline CDR1 reads MNHEY; CDR2 reads SVGAGI. The CDR3 consists of 15 residues. The CDR3 here is CASSRAGGSNTEAFF. CDR3 DNA sequence: TGTGCCAGCAGTCGAGCCGGGGGTTCGAACACTGAAGCTTTCTTT.

This clone was seen once. The CDR3 DNA reads as TGTGCCAGCAGTTCGGGGGGCGGCCTAGATCCCTATAGCAATCAGCCCCAGCATTTT. It encodes CASSSGGGLDPYSNQPQHF. V usage is TRBV7-2 and J usage is TRBJ1-5, with TRBD1 as a possible D gene (6 bases). The CDR3 sequence is 19 residues long. The V end was cut by 6 bases, the J end by 0 bases, with 24 bases between. Germline V gene data show CDR1 as SGHTA and CDR2 as FQGNSA.

V and J are TRBV28 and TRBJ1-6, with D unclear. This CDR3 is 12 amino acids long. V dropped 6 bases and J dropped 8 bases, with 8 bases sitting between them. From germline, CDR1 is MDHEN and CDR2 SYDVKM. The CDR3 coding sequence is TGTGCCAGCAGCCCCCCTTATTCACCCCTCCACTTT. Encoded protein: CASSPPYSPLHF.

This clone occurred a few times. V gene TRBV6-5 combines with J gene TRBJ2-3, with 7 positions matching TRBD1. CDR3 length: 14 residues. The J segment lost 2 bases and the V segment lost 7 bases, leaving 6 bases of the junction unmatched. Germline values: CDR1 MNHEY, CDR2 SVGAGI. The DNA for the CDR3 is TGTGCCAGCATGAACGACAGGGCCACAGATACGCAGTATTTT. It encodes CASMNDRATDTQYF.

Here the CDR3 reads CASRLRGANTEAFF. DNA of the CDR3: TGTGCCAGCAGACTTAGAGGCGCGAACACTGAAGCTTTCTTT. The V and J genes are TRBV5-4 and TRBJ1-1; unclear D gene. This CDR3 has 14 amino acids. Trimming stripped 5 bases from V and 1 base from J, with 12 bases between. Per germline, CDR1 SGHNT and CDR2 YYREEE (reference sequence).

The V gene is TRBV24-1, the J gene TRBJ2-1; D is perhaps TRBD1 (7 bases). CDR1 KGHDR and CDR2 SFDVKD come from the germline V gene. V dropped 9 bases and J dropped 5 bases, with 13 bases sitting between them. This CDR3 is 13 amino acids long. The CDR3 coding sequence is TGTGCCACCGCGGGACAGCCGAACAATGAGCAGTTCTTC. This encodes CATAGQPNNEQFF.

The chain has TRBV30 and TRBJ2-1; 7 bases match TRBD1. Germline trimming cut 5 bases from V and 3 bases from J; bases unmatched to any gene: 10. The CDR3 is made up of 15 amino acids. The germline gives CDR1 GTSNPN, CDR2 SVGIG (reference sequence). The CDR3 bases are TGTGCCTGGTCTGACCTAGGGGGCTTCTACAATGAGCAGTTCTTC. Protein: CAWSDLGGFYNEQFF.

The genes are TRBV28 and TRBJ1-2; TRBD1 is a possible D gene (6 bases). Germline assignment: CDR1 MDHEN and CDR2 SYDVKM. The CDR3 totals 13 residues. CDR3 region: CASQGWGNYGYTF. The CDR3 region has the DNA TGTGCGTCCCAGGGGTGGGGAAACTATGGCTACACCTTC.

The chain joins TRBV9 to TRBJ2-4; the match to TRBD1 covers 7 bases. The CDR3 is 16 amino acids. J gave up 7 bases and V 0 bases, and 10 bases lay outside the gene matches. CDR1 and CDR2 (germline): SGDLS, YYNGEE. CDR3 in amino acids: CASSVGPPNRGNIQYF. The CDR3 DNA sequence: TGTGCCAGCAGCGTAGGCCCCCCGAACAGGGGTAACATTCAGTACTTC. Variable domain in full (rest from reference TRBV9 and TRBJ2-4): DSGVTQTPKHLITATGQRVTLRCSPRSGDLSVYWYQQSLDQGLQFLIQYYNGEERAKGNILERFSAQQFPDLHSELNLSSLELGDSALYFCASSVGPPNRGNIQYFGAGTRLSVL.

The V call is TRBV28, the J call TRBJ1-1; TRBD1 might be the D (5 bases). Trimming took 6 bases from V and 6 from J, leaving 20 bases between them. The germline V gene encodes CDR1 MDHEN and CDR2 SYDVKM. The CDR3 extends over 15 amino acids. CDR3 nucleotide sequence: TGTGCCAGCAGCCCATCGCGGGGGGTTTTGGCTGAAGCTTTCTTT. Its protein product is CASSPSRGVLAEAFF.

This clone was seen ten or more times. The rearrangement uses TRBV6-5 and TRBJ1-4; unclear D gene. V lost 2 bases to trimming and J lost 4 bases, with 8 bases between them. The CDR3 loop spans 14 amino acids. Germline V CDR1 and CDR2: MNHEY, SVGAGI. This CDR3 is CASSYLGSNEKLFF. Written as DNA, the CDR3 is TGTGCCAGCAGTTACCTGGGCAGTAATGAAAAACTGTTTTTT.

The gene calls are TRBV6-5 and TRBJ1-1; no clear D gene. V lost 7 bases and J 2 bases, leaving 8 bases between the germline ends. Germline values: CDR1 MNHEY, CDR2 SVGAGI. CDR3 size: 12 residues. The CDR3 loop is CASIPGNTEAFF. CDR3 sequence (DNA): TGTGCCAGCATTCCAGGCAACACTGAAGCTTTCTTT.

The V gene is TRBV7-2, the J gene TRBJ2-1; D remains ambiguous. V gave up 6 bases and J gave up 6 bases, with 12 bases separating them. Germline CDR1 is SGHTA and CDR2 is FQGNSA. The CDR3 is 13 residues long. The CDR3, as DNA: TGTGCCAGCAGTCCCGACTGGCCCAATGAGCAGTTCTTC. Translation: CASSPDWPNEQFF.

The chain combines TRBV12-3 or TRBV12-4 with TRBJ2-5; no clear D. V lost 6 bases to trimming and J lost 5 bases, with 7 bases between them. The CDR3 is 11 amino acids. Written as DNA, the CDR3 is TGTGCCAGCAGCCCGCAGGAGACCCAGTACTTC. It codes for CASSPQETQYF.

The gene calls are TRBV24-1 and TRBJ2-3; 12 bases are a match to TRBD2. Germline CDR1 is KGHDR and CDR2 is SFDVKD. The J segment lost 2 bases and the V segment lost 7 bases, leaving 6 bases of the junction unmatched. This CDR3 comprises 16 residues. DNA of the CDR3: TGTGCCACCAGCGGATGGACTAGCGGGGCCACAGATACGCAGTATTTT. Encoded protein: CATSGWTSGATDTQYF.

This rearrangement joins TRBV19 to TRBJ1-1; D gene unclear. Per the germline V gene, CDR1 is LNHDA and CDR2 is SQIVND (reference sequence). Trimming pared 4 bases from V and 0 bases from J, leaving 9 bases between. This CDR3 has 14 residues. The CDR3 region is CASSKPGMNTEAFF. The CDR3 nucleotides are TGTGCCAGTAGTAAACCGGGGATGAACACTGAAGCTTTCTTT.

The genes are TRBV6-6 and TRBJ2-1, with D uncertain. V was pared by 5 bases and J by 8 bases, with 22 bases between. Per germline, CDR1 MNHNY and CDR2 SVGAGI (reference sequence). This CDR3 is 16 amino acids long. The CDR3 coding sequence is TGTGCCAGCAGTCGCCCGCGGCGTATGTCAAGCGATGAGCAGTTCTTC. Amino acid sequence: CASSRPRRMSSDEQFF.

J is TRBJ2-7 and V is TRBV28; the match to TRBD1 covers 11 bases. The length of the CDR3 is 15 residues. With 1 base clipped from V and 7 bases from J, the junction kept 6 bases outside the gene matches. Germline CDR1 and CDR2: MDHEN and SYDVKM. The CDR3 nucleotides are TGTGCCAGCAGTTTATTGGGGACAGGGGGACGGGAGCAGTACTTC. Residues: CASSLLGTGGREQYF.

The chain couples TRBV6-2 or TRBV6-3 to TRBJ2-7; D is possibly TRBD1 (5 bases). CDR3 length: 15 amino acids. Germline V gene lookup returns CDR1 MNHEY and CDR2 SVGEGT. Trimming stripped 6 bases from V and 0 bases from J, with 15 bases between. The CDR3 loop reads CASSTTVGSSYEQYV. In DNA form, the CDR3 reads TGTGCCAGCAGCACGACAGTGGGAAGCTCCTACGAGCAGTACGTC.

The J gene is TRBJ1-4, the V gene TRBV27, with no clear D. Germline V gene sequence: CDR1 MNHEY, CDR2 SMNVEV (reference sequence). The CDR3 loop spans 14 amino acids. V was trimmed by 1 base and J by 2 bases, leaving 5 bases between them. The CDR3 reads CASSLFSTNEKLFF. The CDR3 region has the DNA TGTGCCAGCAGTTTATTCTCCACTAATGAAAAACTGTTTTTT.